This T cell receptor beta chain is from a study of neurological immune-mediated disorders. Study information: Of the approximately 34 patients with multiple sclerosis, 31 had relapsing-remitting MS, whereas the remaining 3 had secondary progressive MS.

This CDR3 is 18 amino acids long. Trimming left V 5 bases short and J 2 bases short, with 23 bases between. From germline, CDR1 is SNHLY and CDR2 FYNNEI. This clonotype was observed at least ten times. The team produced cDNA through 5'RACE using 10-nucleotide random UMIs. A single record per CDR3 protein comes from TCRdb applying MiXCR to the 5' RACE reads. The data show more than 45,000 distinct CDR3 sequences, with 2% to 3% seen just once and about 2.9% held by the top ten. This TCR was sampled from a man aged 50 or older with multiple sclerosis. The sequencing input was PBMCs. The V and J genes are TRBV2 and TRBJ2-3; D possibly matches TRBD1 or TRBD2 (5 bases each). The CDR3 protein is CASSPTFGDREPTDTQYF. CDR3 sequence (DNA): TGTGCCAGCAGTCCCACCTTTGGGGACCGGGAACCCACAGATACGCAGTATTTT.